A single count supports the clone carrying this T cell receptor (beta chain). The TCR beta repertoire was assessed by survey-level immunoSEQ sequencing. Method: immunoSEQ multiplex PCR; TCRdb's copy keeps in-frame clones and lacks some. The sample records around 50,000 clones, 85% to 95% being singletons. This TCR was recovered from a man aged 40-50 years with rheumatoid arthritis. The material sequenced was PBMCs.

The CDR3 nucleotides read TGTGCCAGCTCACCGGGACAGAGCACAGATACGCAGTATTTT. Translation gives CASSPGQSTDTQYF. This chain joins TRBV18 and TRBJ2-3, with 7 bases aligning to TRBD1. This CDR3 region has 14 residues. From germline, CDR1 is KGHSH and CDR2 LQKENI. J lost 0 bases, V lost 3 bases, and 0 bases had no gene match.